This T cell receptor beta chain is from a study of T cell responses to AZD1222 COVID-19 vaccine. Overall study results and limits: Recipients of AZD1222 seropositive at baseline numbered only 5 to 7. Spike as a whole was targeted by vaccine-associated CD4 TCRs, dominant at 160-218 and 743-854. Following two doses of AZD1222, Spike-specific TCR breadth and depth rose.

In regard to this clone: What it binds is not known.

Here immunoSEQ multiplex PCR was the method, and the copy in TCRdb shows in-frame clones only, minus some. The table lists about 150,000 clones, about 85% of them singletons. Germline V gives CDR1 LGHNA, CDR2 YNFKEQ. V shed 1 base and J shed 1 base, with 7 bases lying between them. This CDR3 region has 14 residues. This rearrangement joins TRBV4-2 to TRBJ1-2; no definite D call. The source material was peripheral blood, sampled after recovery from COVID-19. The sequence came from an adult who had recovered from COVID-19. The CDR3: CASSQATDNYGYTF. The DNA for the CDR3 is TGTGCCAGCAGCCAAGCAACGGATAACTATGGCTACACCTTC.